The 28 T cell receptor beta chains in this list originate from one sample, sequenced in a study of cytomegalovirus exposure and HLA in healthy donors (dated by TCRdb to the late 2010s). Libraries were constructed by the immunoSEQ multiplex PCR assay. For the multiplex PCR, a mixture combining 60 forward primers for TCR Vbeta segments and 13 reverse primers for TCR Jbeta segments was used. In TCRdb, the immuneACCESS table is reduced to in-frame sequences with V and J assigned. These tables do not hold every clone; where another copy was compared, an unresolved V gene accounts for under half, and the others remain unexplained. The table for this sample lists about 220,000 clones; 60% to 80% of them were counted only once. Under 2% of the sample rests with the top ten. Sequenced: PBMCs. These receptors all stem from a woman in her 30s in good health and CMV-seronegative.

The chain links TRBV19 to TRBJ1-5; no clear D gene. Trimming took off 3 bases at V and 6 bases at J, with 15 bases between the two ends. The CDR3 totals 15 residues. Germline assignment: CDR1 LNHDA and CDR2 SQIVND (reference sequence). The CDR3 protein is CASSMEKGAGQPQHF. CDR3 coding DNA: TGTGCCAGTAGTATGGAGAAGGGCGCGGGTCAGCCCCAGCATTTT.

The chain joins TRBV2 to TRBJ1-4; no firm D call. The CDR3 has 11 amino acids. CDR1 is SNHLY and CDR2 is FYNNEI in the germline V gene. V was cut by 11 bases and J by 4 bases, with 8 bases left in between. For the CDR3, the DNA is TGTGCCCGCGGCCTTAATGAAAAACTGTTTTTT. This codes for CARGLNEKLFF. The whole variable domain, remainder taken from reference TRBV2 and TRBJ1-4, is EPEVTQTPSHQVTQMGQEVILRCVPISNHLYFYWYRQILGQKVEFLVSFYNNEISEKSEIFDDQFSVERPDGSNFTLKIRSTKLEDSAMYFCARGLNEKLFFGSGTQLSVL.

CDR3 DNA: TGCAGCGTTGTAGGAGCGGGAGGTGTAAATGAGCAGTTCTTC. This encodes CSVVGAGGVNEQFF. This chain connects TRBV29-1 to TRBJ2-1; TRBD2 matches at 9 bases. The CDR3 length is 14 residues. Germline V gene lookup returns CDR1 SQVTM and CDR2 ANQGSEA. J was trimmed by 7 bases and V by 4 bases; bases with no gene match: 8.

A remark on this clone: At one end the junction does not follow the germline gene, possibly because of a read error. The V call is TRBV7-2, the J call TRBJ1-1; D may be TRBD1 (6 bases). Germline lookup yields CDR1 SGHTA and CDR2 FQGNSA. This CDR3 contains 17 residues. The CDR3: CVSSLRGPGQGYTEAFF. DNA for the CDR3: TGTGTCAGCAGCCTCCGAGGCCCCGGGCAGGGGTACACTGAAGCTTTCTTT. Full variable domain (rest looked up from reference TRBV7-2 and TRBJ1-1): GAGVSQSPSNKVTEKGKDVELRCDPISGHTALYWYRQSLGQGLEFLIYFQGNSAPDKSGLPSDRFSAERTGGSVSTLTIQRTQQEDSAVYLCVSSLRGPGQGYTEAFFGQGTRLTVV.

This clone was counted a few times. The V and J genes are TRBV29-1 and TRBJ2-7, with D possibly being TRBD1 (6 bases). Germline lookup yields CDR1 SQVTM and CDR2 ANQGSEA. CDR3 length equals 11 residues. Trimming stripped 5 bases from V and 5 bases from J, with 10 bases between. CDR3 protein: CSVKTGNEQYF. CDR3 DNA sequence: TGCAGCGTTAAAACAGGGAACGAGCAGTACTTC.

The rearrangement links TRBV19 to TRBJ1-1, with 7 positions matching TRBD1. CDR1 LNHDA and CDR2 SQIVND come from the germline V gene (reference sequence). This CDR3 is 15 amino acids long. V was pared by 8 bases and J by 5 bases, with 14 bases of the junction left unmatched. The CDR3 coding sequence is TGTGCCAGTCGAGTGGACAGGATAGACCCAACTGAAGCTTTCTTT. As protein: CASRVDRIDPTEAFF. Variable domain in full (rest from reference TRBV19 and TRBJ1-1): DGGITQSPKYLFRKEGQNVTLSCEQNLNHDAMYWYRQDPGQGLRLIYYSQIVNDFQKGDIAEGYSVSREKKESFPLTVTSAQKNPTAFYLCASRVDRIDPTEAFFGQGTRLTVV.

There are a few counts of this clone. The chain is built from TRBV10-1 and TRBJ2-2, with 7 bases identical to TRBD1. This CDR3 is built from 13 residues. Germline CDR1 is WNHNN and CDR2 is SYGVQD (reference sequence). Germline trimming cut 11 bases from V and 4 bases from J; bases unmatched to any gene: 7. DNA of the CDR3: TGCGCCTCCAGGGGGTCGGGCACCGGGGAGCTGTTTTTT. This translates into CASRGSGTGELFF.

This clone was counted a single time. The chain couples TRBV5-4 to TRBJ2-1; 14 bases agree with TRBD2. The ends lost 1 base at V and 7 bases at J; junction bases unmatched: 4. Germline assignment: CDR1 SGHNT and CDR2 YYREEE (reference sequence). The CDR3 has 16 residues. The CDR3 coding sequence is TGTGCCAGCAGCTTGCTCGGGACTAGCGGGGGAAATGAGCAGTTCTTC. Translating it yields CASSLLGTSGGNEQFF. Based on the CDR3 plus reference TRBV5-4 and TRBJ2-1, the full variable domain is ETGVTQSPTHLIKTRGQQVTLRCSSQSGHNTVSWYQQALGQGPQFIFQYYREEENGRGNFPPRFSGLQFPNYSSELNVNALELDDSALYLCASSLLGTSGGNEQFFGPGTRLTVL.

CDR3 in DNA: TGTGCCAGCAGCTTCGCATCACAGGGAACAGATACGCAGTATTTT. Translated: CASSFASQGTDTQYF. This chain connects TRBV5-6 to TRBJ2-3; perhaps TRBD1 as D (6 bases). Deletions cut 2 bases from V and 3 bases from J, with 13 bases between. The germline V gene has CDR1 SGHDT and CDR2 YYEEEE. This CDR3 spans 15 amino acids.

V and J are TRBV21-1 and TRBJ1-1; the D call TRBD1 from the table was never checked on the DNA. TRBV21-1 is designated a pseudogene. The CDR3 is 15 residues long. The CDR3 DNA reads TGTGCCAGCAGCAGGAACAGGGATGAGGACACTGAAGCTTTCTTT. Protein sequence: CASSRNRDEDTEAFF.

V gene TRBV27 combines with J gene TRBJ2-5, with D maybe TRBD1 (5 bases). V was trimmed by 8 bases and J by 5 bases, leaving 12 bases between them. The CDR3 loop spans 12 amino acids. Germline V lookup: CDR1 MNHEY, CDR2 SMNVEV (reference sequence). The CDR3 here is CASQGVYETQYF. The CDR3 DNA reads TGTGCCAGCCAAGGGGTTTACGAGACCCAGTACTTC.

J is TRBJ1-2 and V is TRBV19; D gene uncertain. Germline CDR1 is LNHDA and CDR2 is SQIVND (reference sequence). Trimming took 0 bases from V and 0 from J, leaving 14 bases between them. The length of the CDR3 is 17 residues. CDR3 sequence reads: CASSIDRWSVSNYGYTF. The CDR3, as DNA: TGTGCCAGTAGTATAGATCGTTGGAGCGTTTCTAACTATGGCTACACCTTC.

As regards this clone: The final CDR3 position lacks the conserved phenylalanine or tryptophan, pointing to a likely read error. J is TRBJ1-4 and V is TRBV29-1, with TRBD1 as a possible D gene (5 bases). CDR1 SQVTM and CDR2 ANQGSEA come from the germline V gene. The CDR3 length is 14 residues. Trimming stripped 4 bases from V and 0 bases from J, with 9 bases between. CDR3 in DNA: TGCAGCGTTGGATCCAGGGCAACTAATGAAAAACTGTTTCTG. This gives the protein CSVGSRATNEKLFL.

A few counts support this clone. V gene TRBV18 combines with J gene TRBJ2-1; D not resolved. Germline V gene sequence: CDR1 KGHSH, CDR2 LQKENI. The CDR3 loop spans 13 amino acids. V dropped 0 bases and J dropped 9 bases, with 9 bases sitting between them. The CDR3 bases are TGTGCCAGCTCACCACCCAACTTCCTTGAGCAGTTCTTC. It translates to CASSPPNFLEQFF.

The genes are TRBV30 and TRBJ2-6; 8 bases map to TRBD2. CDR3 length: 18 residues. V lost 2 bases, J lost 1 base, and 10 bases stayed unmatched. The germline V gene has CDR1 GTSNPN and CDR2 SVGIG (reference sequence). CDR3 sequence reads: CAWSSGGAGASGANVLTF. The CDR3 nucleotides are TGTGCCTGGAGTTCCGGGGGGGCGGGAGCGTCTGGGGCCAACGTCCTGACTTTC.

This clone was observed a handful of times. The chain has TRBV14 and TRBJ1-2; TRBD1 matches 9 bases. Germline assignment: CDR1 SGHDN and CDR2 FVKESK. The CDR3 is made up of 18 amino acids. The V and J ends lost 5 bases and 2 bases, in that order; junction bases with no gene match: 15. The CDR3, as DNA: TGTGCCAGCAGCAAAGGTCTTGGCGTGGACAGGGGAAACTATGGCTACACCTTC. It encodes CASSKGLGVDRGNYGYTF.

The chain employs TRBV5-6 and TRBJ2-3; no clear D gene. Germline-derived CDR1 and CDR2 are SGHDT and YYEEEE. The CDR3 extends over 17 amino acids. V was trimmed by 4 bases and J by 1 base, leaving 19 bases between them. The CDR3 region has the DNA TGTGCCAGCAGCCCACCTGAGGCCTTCCTGGGCACAGATACGCAGTATTTT. Translation: CASSPPEAFLGTDTQYF.

The V and J genes are TRBV2 and TRBJ1-2; 8 bases are a match to TRBD1. The V and J ends lost 8 bases and 4 bases, in that order; junction bases with no gene match: 6. The CDR3 consists of 13 residues. Germline V gives CDR1 SNHLY, CDR2 FYNNEI. CDR3 loop: CASERTGLYGYTF. The DNA of the CDR3 is TGTGCCAGCGAACGGACAGGGCTCTATGGCTACACCTTC.

This clone was seen a few times. The V and J genes are TRBV5-1 and TRBJ2-6; D remains ambiguous. V lost 0 bases and J lost 12, with 10 bases in between. CDR1 is SGHRS, CDR2 YFSETQ, per germline. The CDR3 is made up of 13 amino acids. This CDR3 reads CASSLESRGVLTF. CDR3 coding DNA: TGCGCCAGCAGCTTGGAGTCCCGAGGCGTCCTGACTTTC.

Only a few counts were recorded for this clone. This sequence joins TRBV19 and TRBJ2-7, with 7 nucleotides matching TRBD1. The V gene's germline CDR1 is LNHDA and CDR2 SQIVND (reference sequence). CDR3 length equals 16 residues. Trimming at V came to 4 bases and at J to 6 bases, leaving 15 bases not matched to a gene. The CDR3 coding sequence is TGTGCCAGTAGTAAAAGATGGGCCGACAGGGTTCCCGAGCAGTACTTC. The encoded protein is CASSKRWADRVPEQYF.

This clone was seen a handful of times. V gene TRBV15 combines with J gene TRBJ2-7; tentative D call: TRBD2 (5 bases). V was trimmed by 0 bases and J by 6 bases, leaving 15 bases between them. Germline V lookup: CDR1 LNHNV, CDR2 YYDKDF (reference sequence). There are 15 residues in the CDR3. The CDR3 here is CATSRDLSGLGEQYF. CDR3 in DNA: TGTGCCACCAGCAGAGATCTGTCGGGGTTAGGCGAGCAGTACTTC. Based on the CDR3 plus reference TRBV15 and TRBJ2-7, the full variable domain is DAMVIQNPRYQVTQFGKPVTLSCSQTLNHNVMYWYQQKSSQAPKLLFHYYDKDFNNEADTPDNFQSRRPNTSFCFLDIRSPGLGDTAMYLCATSRDLSGLGEQYFGPGTRLTVT.

This chain uses TRBV5-4 with TRBJ1-2, with unresolved D. Germline CDR1 SGHNT, CDR2 YYREEE (reference sequence). The CDR3 totals 14 residues. V lost 2 bases and J 6 bases, leaving 14 bases between the germline ends. In nucleotides, the CDR3 is TGTGCCAGCAGCTTCGGTGTAGCCGGTAATGGCTACACCTTC. Its translation is CASSFGVAGNGYTF.

CDR3 sequence (DNA): TGTGCCAGCAGTTTAAGCCTTTTAGGGGACAGCTCCTACGAGCAGTACTTC. This codes for CASSLSLLGDSSYEQYF. The chain is built from TRBV28 and TRBJ2-7; 7 bases align to TRBD1. The J segment lost 0 bases and the V segment lost 2 bases, leaving 10 bases of the junction unmatched. This CDR3 comprises 17 residues. Per germline, CDR1 MDHEN and CDR2 SYDVKM.

V usage is TRBV27 and J usage is TRBJ2-5, with TRBD2 matching 10 bases. The CDR3 has 14 residues. CDR1 MNHEY and CDR2 SMNVEV come from the germline V gene (reference sequence). With 6 bases clipped from V and 4 bases from J, the junction kept 5 bases outside the gene matches. CDR3 loop: CASRLAGAGETQYF. CDR3 sequence (DNA): TGTGCCAGCAGGCTAGCGGGAGCTGGAGAGACCCAGTACTTC.

The chain recombines TRBV2 with TRBJ1-5; D ambiguous. V shed 6 bases and J shed 2 bases, with 8 bases lying between them. The CDR3 extends over 13 amino acids. From germline, CDR1 is SNHLY and CDR2 FYNNEI. The CDR3 DNA sequence: TGTGCCAGCAGAGATAGAGGCAATCAGCCCCAGCATTTT. Translation: CASRDRGNQPQHF.

This clone appeared once. The chain employs TRBV2 and TRBJ1-5; D call uncertain. Germline values: CDR1 SNHLY, CDR2 FYNNEI. V gave up 6 bases and J gave up 7 bases, with 10 bases separating them. CDR3 length equals 12 residues. CDR3 region: CASRGGVQPQHF. CDR3 bases: TGTGCCAGCAGAGGCGGGGTACAGCCCCAGCATTTT.

The table lists this clone with a count of one. The chain employs TRBV23-1 and TRBJ1-1; 9 positions match TRBD1. TRBV23-1 is annotated as an ORF whose role is uncertain. Losses at the gene ends were 7 bases for V and 1 base for J; bases not matched to a gene: 4. This CDR3 contains 14 residues. The CDR3 bases are TGCGCCAGCATGGACAGGGGATCGAACACTGAAGCTTTCTTT. Residues: CASMDRGSNTEAFF.

The chain combines TRBV9 with TRBJ2-3, with D possibly TRBD2 on 5 matching bases. The germline CDR1 and CDR2 sequences are SGDLS and YYNGEE. Deletions cut 1 base from V and 4 bases from J, with 10 bases between. CDR3 length: 14 residues. CDR3 sequence: CASSVKPGSDTQYF. CDR3 sequence (DNA): TGTGCCAGCAGCGTAAAGCCGGGGTCAGATACGCAGTATTTT.